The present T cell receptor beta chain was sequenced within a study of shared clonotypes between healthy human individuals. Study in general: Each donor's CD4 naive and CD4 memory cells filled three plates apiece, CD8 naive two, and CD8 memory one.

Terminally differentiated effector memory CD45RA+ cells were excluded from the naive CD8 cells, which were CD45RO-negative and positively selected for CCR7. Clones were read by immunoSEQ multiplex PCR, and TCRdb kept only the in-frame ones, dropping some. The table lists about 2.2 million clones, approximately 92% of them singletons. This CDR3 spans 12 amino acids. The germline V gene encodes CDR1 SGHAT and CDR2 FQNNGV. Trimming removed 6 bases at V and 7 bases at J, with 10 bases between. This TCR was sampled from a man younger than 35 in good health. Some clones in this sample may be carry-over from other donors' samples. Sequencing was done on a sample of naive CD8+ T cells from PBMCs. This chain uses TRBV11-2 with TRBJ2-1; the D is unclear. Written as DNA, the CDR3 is TGTGCCAGCAGGACGGGCGTGAATGAGCAGTTCTTC. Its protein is CASRTGVNEQFF.